The rows below give T cell receptor beta chains drawn from one sample of a study of immune cell composition in non-small cell lung cancer. This table comes from immunoSEQ multiplex PCR, and its TCRdb copy is limited to in-frame clones, with some not included. The sample carries about 2,900 clones, about three quarters recorded once. The sample was lung tumor tissue. These receptors all stem from a human donor with non-small cell lung cancer. Both conserved end residues are part of each CDR3. The order of the fields is clone size, D gene, J gene, V gene, CDR3 DNA, CDR3 protein. D genes are given only for firm matches. Only some rows state a clone size, as once, few, many or a class for expanded clones.

size: -; D: TRBD2; J: TRBJ2-2; V: TRBV7-2; DNA: TGTGCCAGCACCACACCGGGACTAGCGGGGGGCGTGAACACCGGGGAGCTGTTTTTT; CDR3: CASTTPGLAGGVNTGELFF
size: -; D: TRBD1; J: TRBJ1-5; V: TRBV19; DNA: TGTGCCAGTAGTAACGCCAGACAGGGGTATAGCAATCAGCCCCAGCATTTT; CDR3: CASSNARQGYSNQPQHF
size: -; D: -; J: TRBJ2-1; V: TRBV6-1; DNA: TGTGCCAGCAGTGAAGCAGGAGCTTCCTACAATGAGCAGTTCTTC; CDR3: CASSEAGASYNEQFF
size: -; D: TRBD1; J: TRBJ2-7; V: TRBV13; DNA: TGTGCCAGCAGCTATCGACAGGGCCATTCCCCTTACGAGCAGTACTTC; CDR3: CASSYRQGHSPYEQYF
size: -; D: TRBD1; J: TRBJ1-6; V: TRBV28; DNA: TGTGCCAGCAGATTGGGGGGAACAGGGGCCTGGACACCCCTCCACTTT; CDR3: CASRLGGTGAWTPLHF
size: -; D: TRBD2; J: TRBJ2-3; V: TRBV11-2; DNA: TGTGCCAGCAGCTTTAGCGGGGGAGAGGCAGATACGCAGTATTTT; CDR3: CASSFSGGEADTQYF
size: few; D: -; J: TRBJ2-4; V: TRBV18; DNA: TGTGCCAGCTCACCAATCAGGGAAGACATTCAGTACTTC; CDR3: CASSPIREDIQYF
size: -; D: TRBD1; J: TRBJ1-2; V: TRBV18; DNA: TGTGCCAGCTCAAACTTCCCGGGACAGGGAGGTTACACCTTC; CDR3: CASSNFPGQGGYTF
size: -; D: -; J: TRBJ2-7; V: TRBV2; DNA: TGTGCCAGCAGTGAAGACCGGATCGATACGGGAGAGCAGTACTTC; CDR3: CASSEDRIDTGEQYF
size: -; D: TRBD1; J: TRBJ2-1; V: TRBV2; DNA: TGTGTTACAGGGGGCGGTGAGCAGTTCTTC; CDR3: CVTGGGEQFF
size: -; D: TRBD2; J: TRBJ2-3; V: TRBV30; DNA: TGTGCCTGGAGTCCTCCGGGGGGGATCACAGATACGCAGTATTTT; CDR3: CAWSPPGGITDTQYF
size: -; D: -; J: TRBJ2-7; V: TRBV7-2; DNA: TGTGCCAGCAGCTTATCGTCGGGCTCCTACGAGCAGTACTTC; CDR3: CASSLSSGSYEQYF
size: -; D: -; J: TRBJ1-4; V: TRBV6-1; DNA: TGTGCCAGCAGCTCACACAGGGCTAATGAAAAACTGTTTTTT; CDR3: CASSSHRANEKLFF
size: -; D: -; J: TRBJ2-7; V: TRBV4-1; DNA: TGCGCCAGCAGCCAAGGACCCGGGCAGGGGACCTACGAGCAGTACTTC; CDR3: CASSQGPGQGTYEQYF
size: -; D: TRBD1; J: TRBJ1-2; V: TRBV29-1; DNA: TGCAGCGTTGAAGGCGACAGGGGATTTGGCTACACCTTC; CDR3: CSVEGDRGFGYTF
size: -; D: TRBD1; J: TRBJ2-2; V: TRBV2; DNA: TGTGCCAGCAGTAGACAGGGGGCCGGGGAGCTGTTTTTT; CDR3: CASSRQGAGELFF
size: -; D: -; J: TRBJ1-6; V: TRBV5-1; DNA: TGCGCCAGCAGCTTGGAGGGGGATGGTATTGAGAAATTT; CDR3: CASSLEGDGIEKF
size: -; D: -; J: TRBJ1-6; V: TRBV4-1; DNA: TGCGCCAGCAGGCCTGGGACACGGGATTCACCCCTCCACTTT; CDR3: CASRPGTRDSPLHF
size: -; D: TRBD1; J: TRBJ1-2; V: TRBV6-6; DNA: TGTGCCAGTAATGCGGACAGGTTCTATGGCTACACCTTC; CDR3: CASNADRFYGYTF
size: once; D: -; J: TRBJ2-7; V: TRBV28; DNA: TGTGCCAGCAGTGACCAGGGACACGTCTACGAGCAGTACTTC; CDR3: CASSDQGHVYEQYF
size: -; D: -; J: TRBJ2-5; V: TRBV7-7; DNA: TGTGCCAGCAGCTCGCAGGTGGGGGGTCAAGAGACCCAGTACTTC; CDR3: CASSSQVGGQETQYF
size: -; D: -; J: TRBJ1-5; V: TRBV7-9; DNA: TGTGCCAGCAGCTTAACCGGGAATCAGCCCCAGCATTTT; CDR3: CASSLTGNQPQHF
size: -; D: TRBD1; J: TRBJ1-6; V: TRBV30; DNA: TGTGCCTGGAGACAACAGGGGTATTCACCCCTCCACTTT; CDR3: CAWRQQGYSPLHF
size: few; D: TRBD2; J: TRBJ2-5; V: TRBV5-4; DNA: TGTGCCAGCAGCTTCCCTAGCGGGGGGGATTCGGAGACCCAGTACTTC; CDR3: CASSFPSGGDSETQYF
size: -; D: -; J: TRBJ1-6; V: TRBV30; DNA: TGTGCCTGGAACGCCTACGGGCAGGGTACCGCACCCCTCCACTTT; CDR3: CAWNAYGQGTAPLHF
size: -; D: TRBD2; J: TRBJ2-5; V: TRBV2; DNA: TGTGCCAGCAGTATAGCGGGGGTGGAGACCCAGTACTTC; CDR3: CASSIAGVETQYF
size: -; D: -; J: TRBJ1-1; V: TRBV2; DNA: TGTGCCAGCAGTGCGGGGGGGGCGGACACTGAAGCTTTCTTT; CDR3: CASSAGGADTEAFF
size: -; D: TRBD1; J: TRBJ2-1; V: TRBV28; DNA: TGTGCCAGCAGTCCCTGGACAGGGAACTACAATGAGCAGTTCTTC; CDR3: CASSPWTGNYNEQFF
size: -; D: TRBD1; J: TRBJ2-7; V: TRBV6-6; DNA: TGTGCCAGCAGTCCCCGGCAGGGGGCTTTCTCAGGCGAGCAGTACTTC; CDR3: CASSPRQGAFSGEQYF
size: -; D: -; J: TRBJ2-3; V: TRBV5-1; DNA: TGCGCCAGCAGCTTGGGGCCGCAGGGGGCGCGGGGGTTTACAAGCACAGATACGCAGTATTTT; CDR3: CASSLGPQGARGFTSTDTQYF
size: once; D: TRBD1; J: TRBJ2-3; V: TRBV19; DNA: TGTGCCAGTAGTATCGAGACAGGGAGGCAGTATTTT; CDR3: CASSIETGRQYF
size: -; D: TRBD2; J: TRBJ2-5; V: TRBV7-7; DNA: TGTGCCAGCAGCTTTGGGCTAGCGGAAGAGACCCAGTACTTC; CDR3: CASSFGLAEETQYF
size: -; D: TRBD1; J: TRBJ1-5; V: TRBV19; DNA: TGTGCCAGTAGTACCATCGACAGGGGGCTTATTCAGCCCCAGCATTTT; CDR3: CASSTIDRGLIQPQHF
size: -; D: TRBD1; J: TRBJ1-4; V: TRBV4-1; DNA: TGCGCCAGCAGCCAATACCCGGGACAGGGGGGGGAAAAACTGTTTTTT; CDR3: CASSQYPGQGGEKLFF
size: -; D: -; J: TRBJ1-5; V: TRBV12-5; DNA: TGTGCTAGTGGGGACAGTAATAGCAATCAGCCCCAGCATTTT; CDR3: CASGDSNSNQPQHF